This T cell receptor beta chain comes out of a study of beta chain features in type 1 diabetes. As for the study in general: Sorted cells numbering around 100,000,000 were examined across all samples.

Study-wide results and caveats: TCRB repertoires of naive, central memory and Treg cells appeared more similar among patients than among healthy donors. With patients and controls alike, PCR might favor shorter templates to an equal degree.

On this clone: Antigen unknown.

The J segment lost 4 bases and the V segment lost 2 bases, leaving 11 bases of the junction unmatched. Germline V gives CDR1 GTSNPN, CDR2 SVGIG (reference sequence). CDR3 length: 16 amino acids. The isolated RNA, all of it, was reverse transcribed, so expressed TCRB transcripts were what got sequenced. Method: immunoSEQ multiplex PCR; TCRdb's copy keeps in-frame clones and lacks some. Counted here are about 300,000 clones, around 7.3% occurring once; the ten biggest clones make up approximately 0.99%. The rearrangement uses TRBV30 and TRBJ2-1, with 7 nucleotides matching TRBD2. The material sequenced was central memory CD4+ T cells from blood. The receptor's source is a woman aged 18-35 years in good health. The CDR3 reads CAWSLRGLVTYNEQFF. CDR3 nucleotide sequence: TGTGCCTGGAGTCTCCGAGGACTAGTAACGTACAATGAGCAGTTCTTC.